A selection of T cell receptor beta chains follows, all from one sample in a study of blood T cell repertoires in COVID-19. The assay was immunoSEQ multiplex PCR, and TCRdb's table has in-frame clones only and misses some. The table has over 100,000 clones, around 84% seen once. The sample consisted of peripheral blood. The source is a woman of 80 years or more with active or convalescent COVID-19. Each CDR3 is given with its conserved first and last residue. Each record gives: J gene, V gene, D gene, CDR3 protein. A D gene is named only where the DNA matches it firmly.

TRBJ2-7 | TRBV27 | TRBD2 | CASSLREGYEQYF
TRBJ1-1 | TRBV29-1 | TRBD1 | CSVQTGLNTEAFF
TRBJ2-3 | TRBV7-3 | TRBD1 | CASSVLGQSTDTQYF
TRBJ2-3 | TRBV10-2 | TRBD2 | CASRTSVDGTDTQYF
TRBJ2-2 | TRBV12-3/TRBV12-4 | . | CASSLGGAGELFF
TRBJ2-7 | TRBV19 | TRBD1 | CASTGTGTYEQYF
TRBJ1-2 | TRBV6-2/TRBV6-3 | . | CASSFRDTYGYTF
TRBJ2-7 | TRBV18 | TRBD2 | CASSPPVLAGEQYF
TRBJ1-5 | TRBV28 | TRBD1 | CASSRGGSGQPQHF
TRBJ2-5 | TRBV25-1 | . | CASSRAGTSSETQYF
TRBJ2-3 | TRBV5-6 | . | CASSLAPGSTDTQYF
TRBJ2-5 | TRBV11-1 | TRBD1 | CASSHLQGRAYF
TRBJ2-4 | TRBV18 | . | CASSPQLVTNWNIQYF
TRBJ2-5 | TRBV4-1 | TRBD2 | CASSQGSSGANLETQYF
TRBJ2-3 | TRBV7-7 | . | CASSLSSSTDTQYF
TRBJ2-3 | TRBV9 | TRBD2 | CASSKLAGGPDTQYF
TRBJ2-7 | TRBV19 | TRBD2 | CASSPLAGAGEQYF
TRBJ2-4 | TRBV7-9 | . | CASSPTGSNLAKNIQYF
TRBJ2-7 | TRBV6-1 | TRBD2 | CASSETSGRAVDEQYF
TRBJ1-1 | TRBV9 | . | CASSRQMNTEAFF
TRBJ1-3 | TRBV27 | TRBD1 | CASMRSGQSYSGNTIYF
TRBJ1-6 | TRBV5-1 | TRBD1 | CASSLGVPGQGLSPLHF
TRBJ1-4 | TRBV9 | . | CASSLTGAINEKLFF
TRBJ1-5 | TRBV27 | . | CASRPYRDSNQPQHF
TRBJ2-6 | TRBV6-2/TRBV6-3 | . | CASSYSIEGRGVSSGANVLTF
TRBJ1-1 | TRBV27 | TRBD1 | CASSLSGTGGGTEAFF
TRBJ2-3 | TRBV12-5 | TRBD2 | CASGLVPRERGLHLDTQYF
TRBJ2-2 | TRBV6-5 | . | CASSYSQGIGTGELFF
TRBJ2-7 | TRBV4-1 | . | CASSQGLGPYEQYF
TRBJ1-1 | TRBV23-1 | . | CASTREGENTEAFF
TRBJ2-3 | TRBV11-1 | TRBD2 | CASSLSEREGTDTQYF